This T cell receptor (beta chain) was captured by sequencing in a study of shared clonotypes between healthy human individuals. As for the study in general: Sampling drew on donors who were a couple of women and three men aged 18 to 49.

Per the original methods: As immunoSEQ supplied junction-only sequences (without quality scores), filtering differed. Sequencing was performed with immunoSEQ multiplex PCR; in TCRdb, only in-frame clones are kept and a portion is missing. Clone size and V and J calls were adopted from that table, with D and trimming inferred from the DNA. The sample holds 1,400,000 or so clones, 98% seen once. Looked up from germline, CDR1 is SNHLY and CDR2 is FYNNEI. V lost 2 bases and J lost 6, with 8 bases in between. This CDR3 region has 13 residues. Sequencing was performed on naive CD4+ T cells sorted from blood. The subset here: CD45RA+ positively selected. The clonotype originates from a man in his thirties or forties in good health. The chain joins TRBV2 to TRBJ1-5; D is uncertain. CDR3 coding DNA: TGTGCCAGCAGTGAAATGTGGGGTCAGCCCCAGCATTTT. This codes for CASSEMWGQPQHF.